Below, one TCR beta chain is given with its context. This sample is part of a study of blood T cell repertoires in COVID-19. Individuals drawn from approximately 26 US areas were about 18 to 90 years old. The data were produced by immunoSEQ multiplex PCR, yet TCRdb's version contains in-frame clones alone and is incomplete. The sample includes under 300,000 clones, approximately 90% of them seen just once. This receptor was taken from a man aged 35-49 years who had recovered from COVID-19. Sequenced sample: PBMCs or T cells enriched from blood (not recorded which).

CDR3 coding DNA: TGTGCCAGCATCAACCAGCGGGGAAACTATGGCTACACCTTC. This gives the protein CASINQRGNYGYTF. The chain employs TRBV6-5 and TRBJ1-2; no clear D. Trimming took 7 bases from V and 2 from J, leaving 14 bases between them. The CDR3 is made up of 14 amino acids. The germline V gene has CDR1 MNHEY and CDR2 SVGAGI.